These T cell receptor beta chains were read from a single sample in a study of OX40 agonist ivuxolimab in advanced cancers. Data came from immunoSEQ multiplex PCR; TCRdb stores just in-frame clones and leaves some out. The data show approximately 69,000 clones, with roughly 84% seen just once and 6% to 9.5% held by the top ten. The source was CD4+ or CD8+ T cells sorted from blood, collected in a trial of the OX40 agonist ivuxolimab. These receptors originate from an adult with an advanced solid tumor such as melanoma, head and neck, liver or kidney cancer. Each CDR3 is given with its conserved first and last residue. The order of the fields is D gene, V gene, J gene, clone size, CDR3 protein, CDR3 DNA. The D gene is left open where the match is weak. The size entry is marked missing in some rows and otherwise reads once, few, many or a size class.

d_gene: -
v_gene: TRBV2
j_gene: TRBJ2-1
abundance: -
CDR3aa: CASRRDSAYNEQFF
CDR3nt: TGTGCCAGCAGGAGGGACTCCGCCTACAATGAGCAGTTCTTC

d_gene: TRBD2
v_gene: TRBV19
j_gene: TRBJ2-1
abundance: -
CDR3aa: CASSGGTSAYNEQFF
CDR3nt: TGTGCCAGTAGTGGTGGGACTAGCGCATACAATGAGCAGTTCTTC

d_gene: -
v_gene: TRBV7-2
j_gene: TRBJ1-1
abundance: -
CDR3aa: CASSLLGIRDTEAFF
CDR3nt: TGTGCCAGCAGCTTATTAGGCATTCGGGACACTGAAGCTTTCTTT

d_gene: TRBD2
v_gene: TRBV4-3
j_gene: TRBJ2-1
abundance: -
CDR3aa: CASSHPAGGPYNEQFF
CDR3nt: TGCGCCAGCAGCCATCCAGCGGGGGGGCCCTACAATGAGCAGTTCTTC

d_gene: TRBD1
v_gene: TRBV6-8
j_gene: TRBJ2-7
abundance: -
CDR3aa: CASSYSIPTRDRLPFGYEQYF
CDR3nt: TGTGCCAGCAGTTACTCGATCCCAACGCGGGACAGGCTCCCATTTGGCTACGAGCAGTACTTC

d_gene: -
v_gene: TRBV5-4
j_gene: TRBJ2-4
abundance: once
CDR3aa: CASSRDNYKNIQYF
CDR3nt: TGTGCCAGCAGCCGGGACAACTACAAAAACATTCAGTACTTC

d_gene: TRBD1
v_gene: TRBV28
j_gene: TRBJ2-7
abundance: -
CDR3aa: CASSLQGESYEQYF
CDR3nt: TGTGCCAGCAGTTTACAGGGGGAGTCCTACGAGCAGTACTTC

d_gene: -
v_gene: TRBV25-1
j_gene: TRBJ1-1
abundance: -
CDR3aa: CASSAGTKNTEAFF
CDR3nt: TGTGCCAGCAGTGCCGGGACAAAGAACACTGAAGCTTTCTTT

d_gene: -
v_gene: TRBV14
j_gene: TRBJ1-1
abundance: once
CDR3aa: CASSQQVNTEAFF
CDR3nt: TGTGCCAGCAGCCAACAGGTGAACACTGAAGCTTTCTTT

d_gene: TRBD1
v_gene: TRBV2
j_gene: TRBJ2-7
abundance: -
CDR3aa: CASSDPGQGEEQYF
CDR3nt: TGTGCCAGCAGTGATCCGGGACAGGGAGAAGAGCAGTACTTC

d_gene: TRBD2
v_gene: TRBV29-1
j_gene: TRBJ2-1
abundance: -
CDR3aa: CSLRAGGKNNEQFF
CDR3nt: TGCAGCTTGAGGGCGGGAGGGAAAAACAATGAGCAGTTCTTC

d_gene: -
v_gene: TRBV30
j_gene: TRBJ2-7
abundance: -
CDR3aa: CAWSEGSSYEQYF
CDR3nt: TGTGCCTGGAGTGAAGGAAGCTCCTACGAGCAGTACTTC

d_gene: -
v_gene: TRBV4-3
j_gene: TRBJ2-5
abundance: -
CDR3aa: CASSQDIGRGETQYF
CDR3nt: TGCGCCAGCAGCCAAGATATCGGGCGGGGAGAGACCCAGTACTTC

d_gene: -
v_gene: TRBV28
j_gene: TRBJ1-3
abundance: -
CDR3aa: CASSFSRGNTIYF
CDR3nt: TGTGCCAGTTCCTTCTCGCGGGGAAACACCATATATTTT

d_gene: -
v_gene: TRBV7-2
j_gene: TRBJ1-2
abundance: -
CDR3aa: CASRGSGGGGYTF
CDR3nt: TGTGCCAGCAGAGGGAGCGGGGGCGGAGGCTACACCTTC

d_gene: TRBD1
v_gene: TRBV2
j_gene: TRBJ1-1
abundance: many
CDR3aa: CASSQQGATTEAFF
CDR3nt: TGTGCCAGCAGTCAACAGGGGGCGACGACTGAAGCTTTCTTT

d_gene: -
v_gene: TRBV7-6
j_gene: TRBJ1-4
abundance: -
CDR3aa: CASRLGGTNEKLFF
CDR3nt: TGTGCCAGCCGATTGGGGGGAACTAATGAAAAACTGTTTTTT

d_gene: -
v_gene: TRBV5-6
j_gene: TRBJ2-1
abundance: -
CDR3aa: CASSATGNNEQFF
CDR3nt: TGTGCCAGCAGCGCGACAGGCAACAATGAGCAGTTCTTC

d_gene: TRBD2
v_gene: TRBV2
j_gene: TRBJ2-2
abundance: -
CDR3aa: CASSGGAGELFF
CDR3nt: TGTGCCAGCAGCGGGGGGGCCGGGGAGCTGTTTTTT